Sequencing of this TCR beta chain was carried out in a study of blood T cells in healthy people across ages. The second PCR ran 7 to 11 cycles with a sample-barcoded 5' primer and J-beta primers. In TCRdb, the 5' RACE reads were re-called with MiXCR into one record per CDR3 protein. The sample holds about 1,000,000 distinct CDR3 sequences, 45% seen once. Findings and limits, study-wide: Estimates of diversity drawn from one million T cells were considered underestimates.

Concerning this clonotype: Its target is unknown.

Germline V gene lookup returns CDR1 SGDLS and CDR2 YYNGEE. CDR3 length: 16 residues. This TCR was recovered from a woman in her sixties in good health. Sequenced sample: blood. The V and J genes are TRBV9 and TRBJ2-4, with TRBD2 identical over 9 bases. The DNA end is a closer match to TRBJ2-5, so the J assignment may be wrong. CDR3 sequence: CASSVLAGGTGETQYF. The CDR3 DNA sequence: TGTGCCAGCAGCGTACTGGCGGGAGGGACCGGGGAGACCCAGTACTTC.